One and the same sample provided the 15 T cell receptor beta chains below, sequenced in a study of blood T cell repertoires in COVID-19. Measured with immunoSEQ multiplex PCR; TCRdb has only the in-frame clones, and not every one. The profile covers about 81,000 clones, with approximately 87% appearing a single time and roughly 15% taken by the ten largest. Source material: peripheral blood. The receptors shown here come from a woman in her 70s with acute or convalescent COVID-19.

This chain connects TRBV5-1 to TRBJ1-4, with D hard to call. Germline lookup yields CDR1 SGHRS and CDR2 YFSETQ. The V and J ends lost 1 base and 3 bases respectively, with 10 bases between them. The length of the CDR3 is 15 residues. The CDR3 region has the DNA TGCGCCAGCAGCTTGATTCCGTCGGCTAATGAAAAACTGTTTTTT. Protein sequence: CASSLIPSANEKLFF.

This chain uses TRBV7-9 with TRBJ1-2; D is uncertain. The length of the CDR3 is 13 residues. CDR1 and CDR2 (germline): SEHNR, FQNEAQ (reference sequence). V was clipped by 5 bases and J by 0 bases, with 7 bases between them. The CDR3 sequence is CASSPQSNYGYTF. In nucleotides, the CDR3 is TGTGCCAGCAGCCCCCAATCTAACTATGGCTACACCTTC.

CDR3 in DNA: TGTGCCAGCAGCGGGGAGCAGGACAATCAGCCCCAGCATTTT. It encodes CASSGEQDNQPQHF. The chain has TRBV7-9 and TRBJ1-5; D gene unclear. V was cut by 5 bases and J by 3 bases, with 11 bases left in between. The CDR3 consists of 14 residues. CDR1 and CDR2 (germline): SEHNR, FQNEAQ (reference sequence).

This clone was recorded only once. This chain connects TRBV5-5 to TRBJ2-3; TRBD1 matches 9 bases. Germline V CDR1 and CDR2: SGHKS, YYEKEE (reference sequence). The CDR3 spans 17 residues. With V trimmed by 4 bases and J by 2 bases, 11 bases remained unmatched. This CDR3 is CASSTVNRGRDTDTQYF. The CDR3 nucleotides read TGTGCCAGCAGCACTGTTAACAGGGGGCGCGACACAGATACGCAGTATTTT.

This rearrangement joins TRBV29-1 to TRBJ1-4; TRBD1 matches 7 bases. The CDR3 extends over 13 amino acids. Germline V gene sequence: CDR1 SQVTM, CDR2 ANQGSEA. Trimming cost V 5 bases and J 3 bases; bases outside gene matches: 3. The CDR3 protein is CSVLDRANEKLFF. The CDR3 nucleotides are TGCAGCGTTCTTGACAGGGCTAATGAAAAACTGTTTTTT.

This clone has only one observation. V usage is TRBV7-2 and J usage is TRBJ1-5; D possibly corresponds to TRBD1 (5 bases). With 6 bases removed from V and 7 bases from J, the gap between germline ends came to 16 bases. Germline V gene lookup returns CDR1 SGHTA and CDR2 FQGNSA. The CDR3 contains 14 residues. The CDR3 spells CASRLTVDGQPQHF. DNA for the CDR3: TGTGCCAGCAGGTTGACAGTAGACGGGCAGCCCCAGCATTTT.

This rearrangement joins TRBV19 to TRBJ2-7; a weak D match, TRBD1 (5 bases). The V end lost 2 bases, the J end lost 2 bases, and 10 bases lay between the germline ends. Per germline, CDR1 LNHDA and CDR2 SQIVND (reference sequence). The CDR3 runs 14 residues. CDR3 region: CASSITVTAYEQYV. The CDR3 region has the DNA TGTGCCAGTAGTATAACCGTGACAGCCTACGAGCAGTACGTC.

CDR3 DNA: TGTGCCAGCAGCTTGGGACTAGAGGCCGGGGAGCTGTTTTTT. Its translation is CASSLGLEAGELFF. The chain joins TRBV5-6 to TRBJ2-2; D is possibly TRBD2 (6 bases). Germline V gene data show CDR1 as SGHDT and CDR2 as YYEEEE. With 0 bases removed from V and 6 bases from J, the gap between germline ends came to 9 bases. The CDR3 is 14 residues long.

The chain uses TRBV11-2 and TRBJ2-5, with a possible D match to TRBD1 (6 bases). The CDR3 is 15 residues long. The ends were cut back, 4 bases at V and 2 bases at J, with 14 bases in the middle. In germline, CDR1 is SGHAT, CDR2 FQNNGV. In DNA, the CDR3 is TGTGCCAGCAGCTCACCGGACAGACAACAAGAGACCCAGTACTTC. Amino acids: CASSSPDRQQETQYF. Drawing the rest from reference TRBV11-2 and TRBJ2-5, the complete variable domain is EAGVAQSPRYKIIEKRQSVAFWCNPISGHATLYWYQQILGQGPKLLIQFQNNGVVDDSQLPKDRFSAERLKGVDSTLKIQPAKLEDSAVYLCASSSPDRQQETQYFGPGTRLLVL.

This chain links TRBV9 with TRBJ2-1; weak D call: TRBD1 (5 bases). The CDR3 covers 13 residues. The ends were cut back, 0 bases at V and 8 bases at J, with 9 bases in the middle. Per the germline V gene, CDR1 is SGDLS and CDR2 is YYNGEE. In DNA form, the CDR3 reads TGTGCCAGCAGCGTAGGAACAGGAGATGAGCAGTTCTTC. The encoded protein is CASSVGTGDEQFF.

This clone has just a few counts. This rearrangement joins TRBV7-7 to TRBJ2-3, with 12 positions matching TRBD1. The CDR3 sequence is 15 residues long. Germline V gene sequence: CDR1 SSHAT, CDR2 FNYEAQ (reference sequence). V was clipped by 5 bases and J by 4 bases; unmatched bases: 4. Here the CDR3 reads CASSLGQGAADTQYF. CDR3 nucleotides: TGTGCCAGCAGCCTGGGACAGGGGGCCGCAGATACGCAGTATTTT.

The gene calls are TRBV7-2 and TRBJ2-5, with 9 bases identical to TRBD1. Unmatched junction bases numbered 13, after V lost 6 bases and J lost 5 bases. The CDR3 length is 16 residues. The germline gives CDR1 SGHTA, CDR2 FQGNSA. The chain's CDR3 is CASSQNTGGAGETQYF. For the CDR3, the DNA is TGTGCCAGCAGTCAGAATACAGGGGGCGCGGGGGAGACCCAGTACTTC.

This chain joins TRBV19 and TRBJ1-1; D is possibly TRBD1 (5 bases). This CDR3 comprises 14 residues. Germline V gives CDR1 LNHDA, CDR2 SQIVND (reference sequence). V dropped 4 bases and J dropped 1 base, with 10 bases sitting between them. CDR3 loop: CASSNPGQNTEAFF. CDR3 sequence (DNA): TGTGCCAGTAGTAATCCAGGACAGAACACTGAAGCTTTCTTT. The full variable domain, completed using reference TRBV19 and TRBJ1-1, is DGGITQSPKYLFRKEGQNVTLSCEQNLNHDAMYWYRQDPGQGLRLIYYSQIVNDFQKGDIAEGYSVSREKKESFPLTVTSAQKNPTAFYLCASSNPGQNTEAFFGQGTRLTVV.

V usage is TRBV6-6 and J usage is TRBJ1-1; a weak D match, TRBD1 (5 bases). Germline V gene sequence: CDR1 MNHNY, CDR2 SVGAGI (reference sequence). The length of the CDR3 is 15 residues. V dropped 5 bases and J dropped 4 bases, with 17 bases sitting between them. The chain's CDR3 is CASSLEQAQSTEAFF. The CDR3 bases are TGTGCCAGCAGTCTTGAACAGGCCCAGAGCACTGAAGCTTTCTTT.

The rearrangement uses TRBV24-1 and TRBJ2-5; tentatively, D is TRBD1 (5 bases). Germline V gene data show CDR1 as KGHDR and CDR2 as SFDVKD. The CDR3 spans 14 residues. Trimming pared 5 bases from V and 3 bases from J, leaving 12 bases between. The CDR3 nucleotides are TGTGCCACCAGTGGAACAGGTGGCGAAGAGACCCAGTACTTC. Translation: CATSGTGGEETQYF.